This TCR beta chain was sequenced in a study of T cell responses to AZD1222 COVID-19 vaccine. General study results and limits: Of spike-specific TCRs, nearly half reportedly target regions left unmutated in variants. Dominant at 160-218 and 743-854, vaccine-associated CD4 TCRs also spanned spike.

With regard to this clone: Its specificity is not known.

In germline, CDR1 is MNHEY, CDR2 SVGEGT. V lost 4 bases and J 7 bases, leaving 7 bases between the germline ends. The CDR3 sequence is 11 residues long. Clones were sequenced by immunoSEQ multiplex PCR, and TCRdb holds only the in-frame ones, with some missing. Among about 180,000 clones, almost 90% were seen once, and the ten largest hold roughly 10%. The sequences come from peripheral blood, collected 28 days after the second AZD1222 dose. The chain couples TRBV6-2 or TRBV6-3 to TRBJ1-2; D remains unclear. The receptor's source is an adult who received the AZD1222 COVID-19 vaccine. CDR3 amino acids: CASSSFAGYTF. CDR3 nucleotides: TGTGCCAGCAGTTCCTTTGCTGGCTACACCTTC.